The clone carrying this TCR beta chain has ten or more counts. The target antigen is unknown. One end of the junction fails to match germline, which may point to a read error. The data are from a study of Graves' ophthalmopathy and Graves' hyperthyroidism. For the study at large: The collection of peripheral blood took place at initial diagnosis, before any treatment.

The PBMCs had their origin in roughly 10 ml of fresh peripheral blood. Study results and limitations: In blood appeared most of the expanded thyroid clonotypes whose frequency exceeded 0.001.

The authors amplified TCR beta CDR3 regions from RNA transcripts. The first round was an RT-PCR with HTBI primers, and the second round was a multiplex PCR. One entry per CDR3 protein, called by TCRdb with MiXCR from the multiplex PCR reads. The data show approximately 460,000 distinct CDR3 sequences, around an eighth seen once. The CDR3 contains 16 residues. The receptor's source is a woman aged 30 to 39 with Graves' ophthalmopathy. Sequencing was performed on blood. The chain uses TRBV12-3 or TRBV12-4 and TRBJ2-4; D may be TRBD1 or TRBD2 (5 bases each). The CDR3 protein is CASTPGTRLAKNIKYF. The CDR3 nucleotides read TGTGCCAGCACCCCCGGGACGCGTCTAGCCAAAAACATTAAGTACTTC.